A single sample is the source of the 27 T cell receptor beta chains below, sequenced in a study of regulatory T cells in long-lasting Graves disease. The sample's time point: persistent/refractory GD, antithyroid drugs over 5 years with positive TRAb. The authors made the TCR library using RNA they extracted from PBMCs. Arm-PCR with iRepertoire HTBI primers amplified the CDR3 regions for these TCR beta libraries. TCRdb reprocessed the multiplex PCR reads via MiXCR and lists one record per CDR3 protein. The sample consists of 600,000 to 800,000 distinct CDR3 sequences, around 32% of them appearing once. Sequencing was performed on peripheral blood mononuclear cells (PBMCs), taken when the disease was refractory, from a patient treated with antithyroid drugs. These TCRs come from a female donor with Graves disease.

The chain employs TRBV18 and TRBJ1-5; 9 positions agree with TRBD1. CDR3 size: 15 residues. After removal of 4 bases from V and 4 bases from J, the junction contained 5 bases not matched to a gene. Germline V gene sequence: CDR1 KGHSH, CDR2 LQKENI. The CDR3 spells CASSRGDRENQPQHF. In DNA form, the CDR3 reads TGTGCCAGCTCACGTGGGGACAGGGAGAATCAGCCCCAGCATTTT. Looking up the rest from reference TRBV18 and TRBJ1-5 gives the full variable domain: NAGVMQNPRHLVRRRGQEARLRCSPMKGHSHVYWYRQLPEEGLKFMVYLQKENIIDESGMPKERFSAEFPKEGPSILRIQQVVRGDSAAYFCASSRGDRENQPQHFGDGTRLSIL.

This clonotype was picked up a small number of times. The CDR3 nucleotides read TGCAGCGTTGAAGACCCGGACAGCTATGGCTACACCTTC. It specifies CSVEDPDSYGYTF. The chain carries TRBV29-1 and TRBJ1-2; tentative D call: TRBD1 (6 bases). V dropped 0 bases and J dropped 4 bases, with 9 bases sitting between them. The CDR3 covers 13 residues. Per the germline V gene, CDR1 is SQVTM and CDR2 is ANQGSEA.

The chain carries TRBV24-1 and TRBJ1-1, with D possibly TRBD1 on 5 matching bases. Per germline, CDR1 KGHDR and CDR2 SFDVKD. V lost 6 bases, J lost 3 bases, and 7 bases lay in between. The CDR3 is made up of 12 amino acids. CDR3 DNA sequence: TGTGCCACCAGTAAACAGGACACTGAAGCTTTCTTT. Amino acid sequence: CATSKQDTEAFF.

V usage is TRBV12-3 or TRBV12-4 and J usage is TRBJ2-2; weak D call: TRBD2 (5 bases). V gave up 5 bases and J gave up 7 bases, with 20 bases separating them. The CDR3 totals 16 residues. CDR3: CASSPLLQAGVGELFF. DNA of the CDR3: TGTGCCAGCAGTCCCCTCCTCCAGGCCGGGGTCGGGGAGCTGTTTTTT.

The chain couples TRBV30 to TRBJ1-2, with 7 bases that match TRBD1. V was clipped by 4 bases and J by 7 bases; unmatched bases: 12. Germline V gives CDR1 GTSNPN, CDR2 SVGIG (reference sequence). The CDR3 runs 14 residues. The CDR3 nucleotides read TGTGCCTGGAACCCGCGGACAGGTTCTTCTGGCTACACCTTC. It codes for CAWNPRTGSSGYTF.

Here the CDR3 reads CASSLFPGQGTYEQYF. The CDR3 nucleotides read TGTGCCAGCAGCTTATTTCCGGGACAGGGTACCTACGAGCAGTACTTC. The chain links TRBV7-9 to TRBJ2-7, with TRBD1 matching over 9 bases. The CDR3 runs to 16 residues. Losses at the gene ends were 2 bases for V and 2 bases for J; bases not matched to a gene: 7. Per germline, CDR1 SEHNR and CDR2 FQNEAQ (reference sequence). The full variable domain, completed using reference TRBV7-9 and TRBJ2-7, is DTGVSQNPRHKITKRGQNVTFRCDPISEHNRLYWYRQTLGQGPEFLTYFQNEAQLEKSRLLSDRFSAERPKGSFSTLEIQRTEQGDSAMYLCASSLFPGQGTYEQYFGPGTRLTVT.

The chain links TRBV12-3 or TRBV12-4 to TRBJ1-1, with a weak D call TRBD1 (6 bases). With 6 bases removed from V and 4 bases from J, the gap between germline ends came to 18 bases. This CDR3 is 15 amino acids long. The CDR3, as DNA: TGTGCCAGCAGCCCCTACGGTGGGGGGCTCACTGAAGCTTTCTTT. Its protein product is CASSPYGGGLTEAFF.

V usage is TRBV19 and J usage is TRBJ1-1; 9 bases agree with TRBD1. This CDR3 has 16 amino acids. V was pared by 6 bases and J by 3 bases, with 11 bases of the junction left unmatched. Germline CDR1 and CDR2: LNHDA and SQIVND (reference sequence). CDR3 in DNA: TGTGCCAGTAGCGCCGGGACAGGGAGTTCGTACACTGAAGCTTTCTTT. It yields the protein CASSAGTGSSYTEAFF.

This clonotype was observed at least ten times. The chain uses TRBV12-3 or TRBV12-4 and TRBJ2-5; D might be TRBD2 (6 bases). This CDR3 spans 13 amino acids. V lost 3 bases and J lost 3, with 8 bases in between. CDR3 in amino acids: CASSFGGKETQYF. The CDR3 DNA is TGTGCCAGCAGTTTTGGAGGGAAAGAGACCCAGTACTTC.

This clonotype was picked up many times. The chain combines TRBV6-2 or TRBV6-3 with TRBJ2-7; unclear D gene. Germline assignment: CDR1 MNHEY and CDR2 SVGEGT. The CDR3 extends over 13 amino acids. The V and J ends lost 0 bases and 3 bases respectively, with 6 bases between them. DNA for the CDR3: TGTGCCAGCAGTTACTCGATTGACTACGAGCAGTACTTC. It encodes CASSYSIDYEQYF.

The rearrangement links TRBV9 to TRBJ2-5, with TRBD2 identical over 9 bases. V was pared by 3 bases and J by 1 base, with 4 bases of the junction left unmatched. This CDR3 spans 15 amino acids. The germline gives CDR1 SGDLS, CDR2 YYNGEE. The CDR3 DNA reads TGTGCCAGCAGCGAAGGGACTAGCCGCCAAGAGACCCAGTACTTC. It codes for CASSEGTSRQETQYF.

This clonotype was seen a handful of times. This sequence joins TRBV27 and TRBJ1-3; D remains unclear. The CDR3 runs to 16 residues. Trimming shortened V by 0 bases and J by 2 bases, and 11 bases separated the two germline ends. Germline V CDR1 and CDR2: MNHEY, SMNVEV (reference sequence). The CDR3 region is CASSLSMAGAGNTIYF. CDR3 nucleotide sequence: TGTGCCAGCAGTTTATCGATGGCAGGTGCTGGAAACACCATATATTTT.

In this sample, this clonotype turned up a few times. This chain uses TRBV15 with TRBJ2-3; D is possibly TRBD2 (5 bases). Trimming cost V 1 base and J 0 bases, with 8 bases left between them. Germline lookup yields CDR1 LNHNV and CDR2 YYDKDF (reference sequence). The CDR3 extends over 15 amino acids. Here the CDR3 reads CATSRGGSSTDTQYF. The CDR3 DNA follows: TGTGCCACCAGCAGAGGCGGGTCTAGCACAGATACGCAGTATTTT. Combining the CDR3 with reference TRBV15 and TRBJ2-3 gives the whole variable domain DAMVIQNPRYQVTQFGKPVTLSCSQTLNHNVMYWYQQKSSQAPKLLFHYYDKDFNNEADTPDNFQSRRPNTSFCFLDIRSPGLGDTAMYLCATSRGGSSTDTQYFGPGTRLTVL.

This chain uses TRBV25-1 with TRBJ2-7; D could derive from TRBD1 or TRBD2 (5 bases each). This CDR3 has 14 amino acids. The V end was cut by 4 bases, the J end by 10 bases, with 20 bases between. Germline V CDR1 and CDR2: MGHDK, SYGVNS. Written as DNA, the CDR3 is TGTGCCAGCAGTGGAGGGACCCATCTCACGAGCCAGTACTTC. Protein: CASSGGTHLTSQYF.

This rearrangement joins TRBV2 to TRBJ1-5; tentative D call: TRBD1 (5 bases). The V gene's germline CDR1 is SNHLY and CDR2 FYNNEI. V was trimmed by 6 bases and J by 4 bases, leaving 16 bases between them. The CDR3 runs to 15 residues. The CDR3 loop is CASSQGQGENQPQHF. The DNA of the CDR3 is TGTGCCAGCAGCCAAGGCCAGGGAGAGAATCAGCCCCAGCATTTT.

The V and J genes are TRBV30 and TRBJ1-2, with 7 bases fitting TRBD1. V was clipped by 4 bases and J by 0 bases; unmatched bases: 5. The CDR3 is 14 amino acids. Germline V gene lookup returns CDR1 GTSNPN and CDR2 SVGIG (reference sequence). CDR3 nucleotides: TGTGCCTGGACCCCGGACAGGTCTAACTATGGCTACACCTTC. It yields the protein CAWTPDRSNYGYTF.

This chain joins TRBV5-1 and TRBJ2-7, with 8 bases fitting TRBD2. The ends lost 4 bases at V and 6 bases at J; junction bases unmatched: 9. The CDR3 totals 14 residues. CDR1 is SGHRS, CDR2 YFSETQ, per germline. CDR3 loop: CASSRAGGPGEQYF. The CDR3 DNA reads TGCGCCAGCAGCCGGGCGGGGGGACCGGGCGAGCAGTACTTC.

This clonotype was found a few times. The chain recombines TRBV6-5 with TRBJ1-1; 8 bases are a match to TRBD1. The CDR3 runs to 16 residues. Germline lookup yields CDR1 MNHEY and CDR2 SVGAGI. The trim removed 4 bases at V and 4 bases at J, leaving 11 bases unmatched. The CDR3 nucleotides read TGTGCCAGCAGTTCCTCCGGGACAGGCGGTCTCACTGAAGCTTTCTTT. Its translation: CASSSSGTGGLTEAFF.

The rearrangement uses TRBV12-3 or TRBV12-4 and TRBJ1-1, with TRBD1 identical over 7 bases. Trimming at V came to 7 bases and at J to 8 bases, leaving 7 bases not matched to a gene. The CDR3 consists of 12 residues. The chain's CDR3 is CASKQGDLEAFF. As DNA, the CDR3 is TGTGCCAGCAAGCAGGGGGACCTAGAAGCTTTCTTT.

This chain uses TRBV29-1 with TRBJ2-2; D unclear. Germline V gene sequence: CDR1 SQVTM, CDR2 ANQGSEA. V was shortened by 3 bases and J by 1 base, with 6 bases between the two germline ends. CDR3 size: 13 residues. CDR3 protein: CSVDVQNTGELFF. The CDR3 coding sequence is TGCAGCGTTGACGTACAGAACACCGGGGAGCTGTTTTTT.

The CDR3 region has the DNA TGTGCCACCAGTGATCCAGGGACGATAGTCGGTGGCTACACCTTC. It specifies CATSDPGTIVGGYTF. The V and J genes are TRBV24-1 and TRBJ1-2; TRBD1 is a possible D gene (5 bases). Germline V lookup: CDR1 KGHDR, CDR2 SFDVKD. Trimming removed 3 bases at V and 7 bases at J, with 17 bases between. The CDR3 contains 15 residues.

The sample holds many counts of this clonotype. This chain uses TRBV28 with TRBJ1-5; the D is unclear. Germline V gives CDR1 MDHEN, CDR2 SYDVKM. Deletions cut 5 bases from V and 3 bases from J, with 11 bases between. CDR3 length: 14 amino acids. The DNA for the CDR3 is TGTGCCAGCAGTGACCCGATAGACAATCAGCCCCAGCATTTT. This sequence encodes CASSDPIDNQPQHF.

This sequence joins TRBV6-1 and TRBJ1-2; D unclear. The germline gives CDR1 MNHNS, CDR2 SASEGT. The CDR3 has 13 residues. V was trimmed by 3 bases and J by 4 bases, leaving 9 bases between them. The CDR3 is CASSEVRFYGYTF. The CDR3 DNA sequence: TGTGCCAGCAGTGAGGTGCGGTTCTATGGCTACACCTTC.

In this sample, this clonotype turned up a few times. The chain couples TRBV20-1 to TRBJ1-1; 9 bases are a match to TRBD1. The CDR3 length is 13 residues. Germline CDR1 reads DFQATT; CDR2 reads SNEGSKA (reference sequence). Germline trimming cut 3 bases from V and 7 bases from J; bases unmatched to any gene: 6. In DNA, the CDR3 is TGCAGTGCTAGCCCCGGACAGGGGAGTGAAGCTTTCTTT. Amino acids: CSASPGQGSEAFF.

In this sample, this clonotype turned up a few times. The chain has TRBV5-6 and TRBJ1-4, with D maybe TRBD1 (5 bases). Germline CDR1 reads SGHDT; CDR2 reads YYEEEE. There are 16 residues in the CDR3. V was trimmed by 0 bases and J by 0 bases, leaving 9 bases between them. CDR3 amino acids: CASSLAGTSTNEKLFF. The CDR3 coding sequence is TGTGCCAGCAGCTTGGCCGGGACTTCAACTAATGAAAAACTGTTTTTT.

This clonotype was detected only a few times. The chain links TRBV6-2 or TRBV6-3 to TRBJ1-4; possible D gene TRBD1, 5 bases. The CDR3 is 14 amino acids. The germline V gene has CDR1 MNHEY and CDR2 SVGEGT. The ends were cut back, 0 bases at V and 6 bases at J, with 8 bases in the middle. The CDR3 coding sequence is TGTGCCAGCAGTTACTCCGGACAAGATGAAAAACTGTTTTTT. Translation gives CASSYSGQDEKLFF.

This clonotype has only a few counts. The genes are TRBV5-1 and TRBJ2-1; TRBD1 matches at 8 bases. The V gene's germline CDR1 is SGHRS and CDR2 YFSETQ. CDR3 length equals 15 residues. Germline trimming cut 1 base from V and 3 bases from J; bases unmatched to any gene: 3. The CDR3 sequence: CASSLQDRVYNEQFF. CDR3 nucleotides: TGCGCCAGCAGCTTGCAGGACAGGGTCTACAATGAGCAGTTCTTC.